This TCR beta chain comes out of a study of shared clonotypes between healthy human individuals. Study-wide context: There were three CD4 naive, three CD4 memory, two CD8 naive and one CD8 memory plates per donor.

Study findings and constraints: Tissues were not sampled, only blood, and their repertoires likely differ.

Regarding this clone: What it recognizes is unknown.

The CDR3 extends over 15 amino acids. CDR1 is SGHRS and CDR2 is YFSETQ in the germline V gene. V lost 3 bases to trimming and J lost 4 bases; unmatched junction nucleotides: 6. Several immunoSEQ plates received, in even portions, the genomic DNA of each subset. Generated by immunoSEQ multiplex PCR, the TCRdb table keeps only in-frame clones and is missing some. This table has about 2.4 million clones, 90% to 95% appearing once. The chain carries TRBV5-1 and TRBJ2-3, with 9 bases matching TRBD2. The sample taken for sequencing was naive CD4+ T cells sorted from blood. Subset reported: CD45RA+ positively selected. The receptor comes from a man aged 18 to 29 in good health. DNA for the CDR3: TGCGCCAGCAGCTCGCGGGAGGGCCTCCCAGATACGCAGTATTTT. Translation gives CASSSREGLPDTQYF.